This record concerns one T cell receptor beta chain sequence. Its antigen is unknown. The sample originates from a study of T-cell memory formation after mild COVID-19. The CDR3 spans 14 residues. V lost 0 bases to trimming and J lost 4 bases, with 10 bases between them. CDR1 and CDR2 (germline): DFQATT, SNEGSKA (reference sequence). One entry per CDR3 protein results from TCRdb running MiXCR on the 5' RACE reads. The sample comprises 210,000 or so distinct CDR3 sequences, roughly a tenth of which are singletons, and roughly 3% rests with the top ten. General study findings and limits: The finding that pre-infection memory included some responding clones suggested that cross-reactive memory joined.

The chain is built from TRBV20-1 and TRBJ1-5; TRBD1 is a possible D gene (6 bases). The sequenced sample consisted of PBMCs or a T cell subset sorted from them (not recorded which). The receptor's source is a man aged 18 to 30 who had mild COVID-19 (a few samples of this study predate the infection). Cell type and time point are not known. The CDR3: CSARDPQGNQPQHF. The CDR3 DNA sequence: TGCAGTGCTAGAGATCCGCAGGGGAATCAGCCCCAGCATTTT.